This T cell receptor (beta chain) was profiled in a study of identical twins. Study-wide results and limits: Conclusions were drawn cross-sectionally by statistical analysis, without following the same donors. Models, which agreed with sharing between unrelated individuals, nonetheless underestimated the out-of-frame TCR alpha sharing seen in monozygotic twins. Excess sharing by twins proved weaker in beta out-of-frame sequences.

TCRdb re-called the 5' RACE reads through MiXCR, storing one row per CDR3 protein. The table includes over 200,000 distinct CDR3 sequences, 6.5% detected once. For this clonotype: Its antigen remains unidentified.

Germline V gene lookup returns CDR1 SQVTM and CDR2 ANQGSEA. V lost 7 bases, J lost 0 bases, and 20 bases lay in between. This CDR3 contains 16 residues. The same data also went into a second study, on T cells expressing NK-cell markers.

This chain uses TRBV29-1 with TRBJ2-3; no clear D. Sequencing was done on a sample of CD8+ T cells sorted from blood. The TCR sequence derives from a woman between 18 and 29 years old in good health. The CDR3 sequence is CSGAGVRATSTDTQYF. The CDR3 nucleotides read TGCAGCGGGGCAGGCGTGCGAGCAACTAGCACAGATACGCAGTATTTT.